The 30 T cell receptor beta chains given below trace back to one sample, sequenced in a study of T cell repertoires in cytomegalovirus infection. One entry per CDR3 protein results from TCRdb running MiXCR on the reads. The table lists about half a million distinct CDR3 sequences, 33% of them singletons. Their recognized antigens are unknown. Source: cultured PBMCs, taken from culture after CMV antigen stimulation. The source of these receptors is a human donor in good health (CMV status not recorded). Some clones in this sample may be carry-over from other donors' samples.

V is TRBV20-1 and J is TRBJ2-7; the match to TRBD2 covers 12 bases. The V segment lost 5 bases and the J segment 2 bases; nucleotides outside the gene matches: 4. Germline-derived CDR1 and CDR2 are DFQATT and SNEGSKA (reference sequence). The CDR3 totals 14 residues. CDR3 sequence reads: CSASRLAGAYEQYF. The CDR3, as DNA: TGCAGTGCTTCAAGACTAGCGGGAGCCTACGAGCAGTACTTC.

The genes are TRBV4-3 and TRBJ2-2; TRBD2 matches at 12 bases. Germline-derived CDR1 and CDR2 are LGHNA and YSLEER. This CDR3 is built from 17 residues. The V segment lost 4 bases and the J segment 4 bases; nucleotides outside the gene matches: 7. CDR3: CASSLRLAGVLTGELFF. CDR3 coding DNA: TGCGCCAGCAGCCTCAGACTAGCGGGAGTCCTCACCGGGGAGCTGTTTTTT.

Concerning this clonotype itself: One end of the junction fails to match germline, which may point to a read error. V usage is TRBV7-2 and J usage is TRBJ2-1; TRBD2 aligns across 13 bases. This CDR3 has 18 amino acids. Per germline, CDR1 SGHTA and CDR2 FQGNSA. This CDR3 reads CASSLELAGGPLYNEQFF. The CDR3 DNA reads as TGTGCCAGCAGTTTAGAACTAGCGGGAGGGCCCCTTTACAATGAGCAGTTCTTC.

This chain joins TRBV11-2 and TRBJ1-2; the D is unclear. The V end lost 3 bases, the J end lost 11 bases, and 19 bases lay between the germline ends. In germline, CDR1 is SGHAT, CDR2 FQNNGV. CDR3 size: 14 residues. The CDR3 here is CASSFAGGFSYYTF. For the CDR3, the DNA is TGTGCCAGCAGCTTCGCCGGTGGGTTCAGTTATTACACCTTC.

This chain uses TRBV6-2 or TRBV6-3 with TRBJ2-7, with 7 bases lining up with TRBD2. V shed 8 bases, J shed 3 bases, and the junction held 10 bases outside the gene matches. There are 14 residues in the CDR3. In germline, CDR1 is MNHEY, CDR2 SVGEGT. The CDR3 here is CASGFTSVNYEQYF. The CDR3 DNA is TGTGCCAGCGGGTTCACTAGCGTTAACTACGAGCAGTACTTC.

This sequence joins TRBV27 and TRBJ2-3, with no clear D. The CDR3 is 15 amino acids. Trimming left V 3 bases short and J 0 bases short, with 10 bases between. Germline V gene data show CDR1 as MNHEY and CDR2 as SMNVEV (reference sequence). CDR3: CASSFGQPSTDTQYF. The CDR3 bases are TGTGCCAGCAGTTTTGGTCAACCTAGCACAGATACGCAGTATTTT.

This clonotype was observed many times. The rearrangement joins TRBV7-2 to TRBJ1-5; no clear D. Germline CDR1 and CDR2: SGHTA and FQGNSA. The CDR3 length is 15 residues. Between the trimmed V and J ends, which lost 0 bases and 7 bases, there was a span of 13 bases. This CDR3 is CASSLASVYNQPQHF. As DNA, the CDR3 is TGTGCCAGCAGCTTAGCTAGTGTTTACAACCAGCCCCAGCATTTT.

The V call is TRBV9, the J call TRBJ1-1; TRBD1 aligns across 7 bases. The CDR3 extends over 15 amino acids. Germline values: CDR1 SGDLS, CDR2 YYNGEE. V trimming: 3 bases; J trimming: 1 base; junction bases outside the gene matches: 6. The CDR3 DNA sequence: TGTGCCAGCAGCGCGCGGACAGGCTCGAACACTGAAGCTTTCTTT. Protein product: CASSARTGSNTEAFF.

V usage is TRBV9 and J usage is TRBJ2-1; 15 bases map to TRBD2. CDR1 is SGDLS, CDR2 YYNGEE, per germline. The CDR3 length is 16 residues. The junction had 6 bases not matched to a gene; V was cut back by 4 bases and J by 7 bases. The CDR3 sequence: CASSKPGTSGRNEQFF. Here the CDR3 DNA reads TGTGCCAGCAGCAAACCCGGGACTAGCGGGAGGAATGAGCAGTTCTTC.

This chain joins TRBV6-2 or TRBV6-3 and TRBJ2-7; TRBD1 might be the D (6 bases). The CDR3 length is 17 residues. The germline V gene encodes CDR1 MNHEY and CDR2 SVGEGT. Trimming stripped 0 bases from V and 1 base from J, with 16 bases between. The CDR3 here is CASSYSRFGTISYEQYV. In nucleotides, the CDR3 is TGTGCCAGCAGTTACTCGAGGTTCGGGACAATTTCCTACGAGCAGTACGTC.

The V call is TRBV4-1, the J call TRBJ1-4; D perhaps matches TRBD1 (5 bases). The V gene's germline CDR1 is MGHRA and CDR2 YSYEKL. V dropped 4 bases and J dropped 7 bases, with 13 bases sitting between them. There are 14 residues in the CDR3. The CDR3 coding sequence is TGCGCCAGCAGCCGTAGACAGAAGAGTGAAAAACTGTTTTTT. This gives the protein CASSRRQKSEKLFF.

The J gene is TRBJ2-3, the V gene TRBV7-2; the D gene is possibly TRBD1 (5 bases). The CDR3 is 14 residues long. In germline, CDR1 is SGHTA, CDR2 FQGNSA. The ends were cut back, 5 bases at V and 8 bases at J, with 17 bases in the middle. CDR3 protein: CASSPPPQGGTQYF. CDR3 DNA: TGTGCCAGCAGCCCCCCCCCCCAGGGCGGTACGCAGTATTTT.

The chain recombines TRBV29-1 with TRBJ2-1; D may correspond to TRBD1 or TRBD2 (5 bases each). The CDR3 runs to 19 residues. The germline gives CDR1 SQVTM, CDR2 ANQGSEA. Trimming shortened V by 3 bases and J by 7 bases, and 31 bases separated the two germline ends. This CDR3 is CSVENFLRGRSGTANEQFF. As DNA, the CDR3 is TGCAGCGTTGAGAATTTTCTTCGGGGACGGTCGGGAACAGCAAATGAGCAGTTCTTC.

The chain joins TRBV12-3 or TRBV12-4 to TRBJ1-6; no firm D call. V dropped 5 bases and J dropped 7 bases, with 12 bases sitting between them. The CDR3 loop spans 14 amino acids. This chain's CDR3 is CASSQSGINSPLHF. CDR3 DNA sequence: TGTGCCAGCAGTCAGTCGGGGATCAATTCACCCCTCCACTTT.

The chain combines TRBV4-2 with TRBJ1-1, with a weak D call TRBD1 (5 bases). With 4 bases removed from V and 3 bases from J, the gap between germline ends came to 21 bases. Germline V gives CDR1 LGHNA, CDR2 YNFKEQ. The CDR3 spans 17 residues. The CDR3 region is CASSPRAGEGLDTEAFF. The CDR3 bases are TGTGCCAGCAGCCCCAGGGCCGGGGAGGGATTGGACACTGAAGCTTTCTTT.

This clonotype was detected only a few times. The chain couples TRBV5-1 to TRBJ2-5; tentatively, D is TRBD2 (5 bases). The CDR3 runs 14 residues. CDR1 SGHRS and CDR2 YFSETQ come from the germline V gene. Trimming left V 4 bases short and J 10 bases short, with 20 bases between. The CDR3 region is CASSMDGGPGDQYF. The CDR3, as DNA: TGCGCCAGCAGCATGGACGGCGGGCCGGGTGACCAGTACTTC.

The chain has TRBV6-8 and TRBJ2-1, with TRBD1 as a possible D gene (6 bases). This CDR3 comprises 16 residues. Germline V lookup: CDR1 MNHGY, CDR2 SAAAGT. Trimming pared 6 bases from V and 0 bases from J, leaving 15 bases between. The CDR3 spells CASSSVTGNSYNEQFF. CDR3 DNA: TGTGCCAGCAGCTCCGTAACAGGGAACTCCTACAATGAGCAGTTCTTC.

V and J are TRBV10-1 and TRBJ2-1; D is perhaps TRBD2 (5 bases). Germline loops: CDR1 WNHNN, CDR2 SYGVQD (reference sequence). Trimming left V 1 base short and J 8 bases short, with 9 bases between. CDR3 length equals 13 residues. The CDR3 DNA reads TGCGCCAGCAGTGAGTACCTAGCCGATGAGCAGTTCTTC. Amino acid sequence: CASSEYLADEQFF.

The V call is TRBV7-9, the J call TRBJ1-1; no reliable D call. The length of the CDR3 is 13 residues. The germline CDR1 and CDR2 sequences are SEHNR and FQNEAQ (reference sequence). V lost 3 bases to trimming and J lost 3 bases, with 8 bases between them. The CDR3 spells CASSLRADTEAFF. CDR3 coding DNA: TGTGCCAGCAGCTTGCGGGCCGACACTGAAGCTTTCTTT.

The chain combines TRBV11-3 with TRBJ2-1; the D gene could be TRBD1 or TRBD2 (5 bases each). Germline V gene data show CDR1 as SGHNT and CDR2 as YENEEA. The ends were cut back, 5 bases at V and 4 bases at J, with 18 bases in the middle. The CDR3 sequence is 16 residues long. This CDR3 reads CASSPRLRDGYNEQFF. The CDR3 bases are TGTGCCAGCAGCCCCCGCCTCCGGGACGGATACAATGAGCAGTTCTTC.

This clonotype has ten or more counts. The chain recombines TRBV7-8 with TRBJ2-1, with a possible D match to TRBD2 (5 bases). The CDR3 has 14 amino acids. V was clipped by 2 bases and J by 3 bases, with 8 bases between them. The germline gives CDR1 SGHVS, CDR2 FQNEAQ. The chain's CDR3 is CASSLTGNYNEQFF. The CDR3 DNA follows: TGTGCCAGCAGCTTAACGGGGAACTACAATGAGCAGTTCTTC.

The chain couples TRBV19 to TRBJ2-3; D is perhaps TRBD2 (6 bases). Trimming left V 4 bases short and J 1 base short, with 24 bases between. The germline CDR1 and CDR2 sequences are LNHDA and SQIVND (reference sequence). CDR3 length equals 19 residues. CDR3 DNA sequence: TGTGCCAGTAGTACCCGAATGGGATCGGGAGCGAGCGGCACAGATACGCAGTATTTT. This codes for CASSTRMGSGASGTDTQYF.

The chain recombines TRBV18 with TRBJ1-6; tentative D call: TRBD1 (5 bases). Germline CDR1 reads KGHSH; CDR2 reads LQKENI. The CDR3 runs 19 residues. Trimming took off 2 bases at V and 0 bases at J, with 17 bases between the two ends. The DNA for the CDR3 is TGTGCCAGCTCACCAACAGGTGGCAGCGGGGGCTCCTATAATTCACCCCTCCACTTT. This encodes CASSPTGGSGGSYNSPLHF.

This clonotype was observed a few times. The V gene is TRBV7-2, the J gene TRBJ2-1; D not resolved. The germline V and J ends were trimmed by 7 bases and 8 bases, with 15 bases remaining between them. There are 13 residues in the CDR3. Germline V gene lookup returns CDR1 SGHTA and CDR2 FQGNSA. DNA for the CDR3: TGTGCCAGCACCTCGCCTATCGCCCATGAGCAGTTCTTC. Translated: CASTSPIAHEQFF.

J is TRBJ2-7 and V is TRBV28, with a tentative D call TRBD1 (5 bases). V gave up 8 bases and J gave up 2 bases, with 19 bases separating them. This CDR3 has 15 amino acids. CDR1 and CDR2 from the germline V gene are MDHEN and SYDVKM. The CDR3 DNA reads TGTGCCAGCGGACAAACTACCGGACGTACCTACGAGCAGTACTTC. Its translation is CASGQTTGRTYEQYF.

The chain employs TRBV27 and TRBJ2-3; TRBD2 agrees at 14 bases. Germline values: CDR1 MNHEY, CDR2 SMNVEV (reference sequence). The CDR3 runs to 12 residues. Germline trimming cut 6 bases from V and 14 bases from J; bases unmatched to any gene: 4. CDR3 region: CASSGLAGGGYF. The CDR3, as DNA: TGTGCCAGCAGCGGACTAGCGGGAGGCGGGTATTTT.

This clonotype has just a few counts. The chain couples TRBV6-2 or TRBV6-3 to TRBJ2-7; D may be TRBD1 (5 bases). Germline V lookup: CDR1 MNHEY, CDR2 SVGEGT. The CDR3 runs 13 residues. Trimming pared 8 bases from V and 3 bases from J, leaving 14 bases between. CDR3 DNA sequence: TGTGCCAGCGGGGCAGGGCAACTCTACGAGCAGTACTTC. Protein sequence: CASGAGQLYEQYF.

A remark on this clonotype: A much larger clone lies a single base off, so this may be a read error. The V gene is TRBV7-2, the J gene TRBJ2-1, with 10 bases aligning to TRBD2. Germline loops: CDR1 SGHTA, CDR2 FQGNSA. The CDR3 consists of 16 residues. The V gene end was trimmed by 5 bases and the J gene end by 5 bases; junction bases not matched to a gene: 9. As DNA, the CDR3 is TGTGCCAGCAGCCGGCCTAGCGGGAGAAATGACAATGAGCAGTTCTTC. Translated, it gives CASSRPSGRNDNEQFF.

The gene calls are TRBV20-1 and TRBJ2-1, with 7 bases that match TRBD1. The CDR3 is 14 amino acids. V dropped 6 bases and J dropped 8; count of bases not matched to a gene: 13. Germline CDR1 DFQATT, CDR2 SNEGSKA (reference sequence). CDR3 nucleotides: TGCAGTGCAAAAACAGGGGAAGTACGGGATGAGCAGTTCTTC. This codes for CSAKTGEVRDEQFF.

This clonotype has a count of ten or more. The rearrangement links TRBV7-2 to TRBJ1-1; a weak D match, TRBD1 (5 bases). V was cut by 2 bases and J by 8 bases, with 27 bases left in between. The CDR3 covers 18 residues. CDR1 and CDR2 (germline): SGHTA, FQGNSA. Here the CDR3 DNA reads TGTGCCAGCAGCTTAATGTTCAGGGAACGTCTCGGTCGGACAGAAGCTTTCTTT. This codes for CASSLMFRERLGRTEAFF.